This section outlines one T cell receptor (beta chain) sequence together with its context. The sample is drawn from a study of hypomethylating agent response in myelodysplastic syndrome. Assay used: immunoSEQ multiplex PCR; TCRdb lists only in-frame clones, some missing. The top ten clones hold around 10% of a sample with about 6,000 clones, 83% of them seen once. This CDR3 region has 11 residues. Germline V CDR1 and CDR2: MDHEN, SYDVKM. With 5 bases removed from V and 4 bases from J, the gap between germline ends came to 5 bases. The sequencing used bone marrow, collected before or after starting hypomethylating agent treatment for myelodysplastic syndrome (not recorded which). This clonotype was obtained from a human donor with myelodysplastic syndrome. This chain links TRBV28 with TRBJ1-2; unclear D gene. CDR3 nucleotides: TGTGCCAGCAGTCCCGGCTATGGCTACACCTTC. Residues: CASSPGYGYTF.